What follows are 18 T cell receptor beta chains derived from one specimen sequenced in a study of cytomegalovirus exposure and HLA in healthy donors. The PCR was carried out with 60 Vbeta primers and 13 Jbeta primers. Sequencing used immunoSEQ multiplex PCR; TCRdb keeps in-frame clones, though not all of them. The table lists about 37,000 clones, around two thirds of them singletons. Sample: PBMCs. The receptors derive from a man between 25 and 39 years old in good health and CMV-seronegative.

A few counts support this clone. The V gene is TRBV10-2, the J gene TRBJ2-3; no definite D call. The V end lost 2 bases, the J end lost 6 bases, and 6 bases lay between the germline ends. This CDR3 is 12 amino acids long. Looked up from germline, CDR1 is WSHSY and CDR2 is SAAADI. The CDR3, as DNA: TGCGCCAGCAGTGAGAATAGTGATACGCAGTATTTT. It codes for CASSENSDTQYF.

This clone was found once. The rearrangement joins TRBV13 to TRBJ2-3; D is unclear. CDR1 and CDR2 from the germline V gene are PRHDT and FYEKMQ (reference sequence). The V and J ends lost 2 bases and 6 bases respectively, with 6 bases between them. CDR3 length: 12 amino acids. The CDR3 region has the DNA TGTGCCAGCAGCTTACGAGCGGATACGCAGTATTTT. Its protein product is CASSLRADTQYF.

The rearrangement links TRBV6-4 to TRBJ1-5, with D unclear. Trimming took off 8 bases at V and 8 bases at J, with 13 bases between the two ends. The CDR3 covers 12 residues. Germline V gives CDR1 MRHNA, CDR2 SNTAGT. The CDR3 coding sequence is TGTGCCAGCGAGATGATCCCAAAGCCCCAGCATTTT. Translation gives CASEMIPKPQHF.

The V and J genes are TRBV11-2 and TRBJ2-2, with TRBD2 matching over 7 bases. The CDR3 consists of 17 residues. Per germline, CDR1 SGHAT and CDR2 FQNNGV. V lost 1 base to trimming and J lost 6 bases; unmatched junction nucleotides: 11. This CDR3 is CASSLVRGSTSAGELFF. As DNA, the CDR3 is TGTGCCAGCAGCTTAGTCCGCGGGAGTACTTCGGCCGGGGAGCTGTTTTTT.

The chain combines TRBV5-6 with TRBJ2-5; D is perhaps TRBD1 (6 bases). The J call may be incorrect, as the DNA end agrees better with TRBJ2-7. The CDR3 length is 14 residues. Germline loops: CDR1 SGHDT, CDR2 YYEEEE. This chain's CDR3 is CASTWGTITYEQYF. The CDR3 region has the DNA TGTGCCAGCACCTGGGGGACAATAACCTACGAGCAGTACTTC.

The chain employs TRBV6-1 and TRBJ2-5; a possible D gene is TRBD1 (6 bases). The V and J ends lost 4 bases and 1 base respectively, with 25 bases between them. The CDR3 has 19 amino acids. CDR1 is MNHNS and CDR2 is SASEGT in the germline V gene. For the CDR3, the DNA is TGTGCCAGCAGTGGAACGGTCCAATTGGGACACTTAAGCCAAGAGACCCAGTACTTC. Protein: CASSGTVQLGHLSQETQYF.

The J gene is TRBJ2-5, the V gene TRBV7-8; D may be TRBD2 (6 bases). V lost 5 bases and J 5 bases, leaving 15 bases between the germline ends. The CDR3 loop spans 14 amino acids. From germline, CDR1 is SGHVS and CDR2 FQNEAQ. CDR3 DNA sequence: TGTGCCAGCAGCCGGGGACTGGAGGGGGAGACCCAGTACTTC. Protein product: CASSRGLEGETQYF.

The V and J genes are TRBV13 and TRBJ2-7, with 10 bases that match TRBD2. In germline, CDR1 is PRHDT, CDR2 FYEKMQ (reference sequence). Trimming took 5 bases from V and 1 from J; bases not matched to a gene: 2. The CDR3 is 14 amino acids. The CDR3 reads CASSHSGRSYEQYF. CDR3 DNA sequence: TGTGCCAGCAGCCATAGCGGGAGGTCCTACGAGCAGTACTTC. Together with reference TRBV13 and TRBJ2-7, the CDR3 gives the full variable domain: AAGVIQSPRHLIKEKRETATLKCYPIPRHDTVYWYQQGPGQDPQFLISFYEKMQSDKGSIPDRFSAQQFSDYHSELNMSSLELGDSALYFCASSHSGRSYEQYFGPGTRLTVT.

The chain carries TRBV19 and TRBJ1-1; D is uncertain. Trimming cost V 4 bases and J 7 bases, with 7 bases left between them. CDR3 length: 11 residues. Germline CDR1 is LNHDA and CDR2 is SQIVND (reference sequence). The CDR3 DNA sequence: TGTGCCAGTAGTAGTCGGGATGAAGCTTTCTTT. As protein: CASSSRDEAFF.

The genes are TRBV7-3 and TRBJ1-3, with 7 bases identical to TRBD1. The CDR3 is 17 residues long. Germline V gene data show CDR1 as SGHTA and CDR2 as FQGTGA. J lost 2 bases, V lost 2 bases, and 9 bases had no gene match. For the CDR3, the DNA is TGTGCCAGCAGCTTATACCCCGACAGGGCCACTGGAAACACCATATATTTT. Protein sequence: CASSLYPDRATGNTIYF.

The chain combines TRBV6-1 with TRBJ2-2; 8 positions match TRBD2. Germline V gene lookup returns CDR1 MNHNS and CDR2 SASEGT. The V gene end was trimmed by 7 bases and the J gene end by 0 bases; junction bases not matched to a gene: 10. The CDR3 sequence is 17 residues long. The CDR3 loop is CASTDPAGAANTGELFF. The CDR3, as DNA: TGTGCCAGCACTGACCCAGCGGGGGCCGCGAACACCGGGGAGCTGTTTTTT.

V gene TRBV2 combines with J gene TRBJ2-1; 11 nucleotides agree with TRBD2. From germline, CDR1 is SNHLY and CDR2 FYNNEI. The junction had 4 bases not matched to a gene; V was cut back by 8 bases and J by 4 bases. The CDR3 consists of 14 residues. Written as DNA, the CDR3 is TGTGCCAGCCGTAGCGGGGGGGTTTACAATGAGCAGTTCTTC. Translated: CASRSGGVYNEQFF.

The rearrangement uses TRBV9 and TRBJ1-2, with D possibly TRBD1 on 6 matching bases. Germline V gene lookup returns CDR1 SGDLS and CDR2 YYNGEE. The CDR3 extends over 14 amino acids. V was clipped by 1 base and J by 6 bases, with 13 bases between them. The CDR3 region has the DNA TGTGCCAGCAGCGTATCCCTGGACAGCGATGGCTACACCTTC. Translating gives CASSVSLDSDGYTF.

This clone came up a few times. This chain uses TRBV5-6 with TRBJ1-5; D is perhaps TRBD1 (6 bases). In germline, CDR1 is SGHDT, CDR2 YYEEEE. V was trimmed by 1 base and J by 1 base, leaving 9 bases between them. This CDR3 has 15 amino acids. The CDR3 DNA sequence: TGTGCCAGCAGCTTGCGCAGGGGAAGCAATCAGCCCCAGCATTTT. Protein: CASSLRRGSNQPQHF.

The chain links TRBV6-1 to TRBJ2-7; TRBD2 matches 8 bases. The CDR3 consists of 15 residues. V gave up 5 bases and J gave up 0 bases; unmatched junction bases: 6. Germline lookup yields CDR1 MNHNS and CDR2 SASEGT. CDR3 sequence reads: CASSLAGHSSYEQYF. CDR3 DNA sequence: TGTGCCAGCAGTCTAGCGGGCCACAGCTCCTACGAGCAGTACTTC.

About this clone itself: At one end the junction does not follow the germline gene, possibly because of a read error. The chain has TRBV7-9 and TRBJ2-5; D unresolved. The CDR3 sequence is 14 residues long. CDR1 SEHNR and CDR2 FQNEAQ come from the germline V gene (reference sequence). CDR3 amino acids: CSSSLTAAGETQYF. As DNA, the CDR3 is TGTTCCAGCAGCTTGACTGCGGCTGGAGAGACCCAGTACTTC.

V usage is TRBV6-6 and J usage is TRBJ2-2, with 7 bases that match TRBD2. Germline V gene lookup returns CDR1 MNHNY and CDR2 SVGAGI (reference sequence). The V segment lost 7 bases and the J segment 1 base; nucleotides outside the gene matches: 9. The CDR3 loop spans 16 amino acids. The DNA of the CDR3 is TGTGCCAGCACCCCCCGACTAGCAATGAACACCGGGGAGCTGTTTTTT. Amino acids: CASTPRLAMNTGELFF.

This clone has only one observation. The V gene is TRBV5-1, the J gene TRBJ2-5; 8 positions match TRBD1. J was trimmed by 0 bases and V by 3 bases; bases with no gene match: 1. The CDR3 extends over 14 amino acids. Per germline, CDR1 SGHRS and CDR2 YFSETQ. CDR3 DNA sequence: TGCGCCAGCAGCTGGACAGGGTACCAAGAGACCCAGTACTTC. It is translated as CASSWTGYQETQYF.